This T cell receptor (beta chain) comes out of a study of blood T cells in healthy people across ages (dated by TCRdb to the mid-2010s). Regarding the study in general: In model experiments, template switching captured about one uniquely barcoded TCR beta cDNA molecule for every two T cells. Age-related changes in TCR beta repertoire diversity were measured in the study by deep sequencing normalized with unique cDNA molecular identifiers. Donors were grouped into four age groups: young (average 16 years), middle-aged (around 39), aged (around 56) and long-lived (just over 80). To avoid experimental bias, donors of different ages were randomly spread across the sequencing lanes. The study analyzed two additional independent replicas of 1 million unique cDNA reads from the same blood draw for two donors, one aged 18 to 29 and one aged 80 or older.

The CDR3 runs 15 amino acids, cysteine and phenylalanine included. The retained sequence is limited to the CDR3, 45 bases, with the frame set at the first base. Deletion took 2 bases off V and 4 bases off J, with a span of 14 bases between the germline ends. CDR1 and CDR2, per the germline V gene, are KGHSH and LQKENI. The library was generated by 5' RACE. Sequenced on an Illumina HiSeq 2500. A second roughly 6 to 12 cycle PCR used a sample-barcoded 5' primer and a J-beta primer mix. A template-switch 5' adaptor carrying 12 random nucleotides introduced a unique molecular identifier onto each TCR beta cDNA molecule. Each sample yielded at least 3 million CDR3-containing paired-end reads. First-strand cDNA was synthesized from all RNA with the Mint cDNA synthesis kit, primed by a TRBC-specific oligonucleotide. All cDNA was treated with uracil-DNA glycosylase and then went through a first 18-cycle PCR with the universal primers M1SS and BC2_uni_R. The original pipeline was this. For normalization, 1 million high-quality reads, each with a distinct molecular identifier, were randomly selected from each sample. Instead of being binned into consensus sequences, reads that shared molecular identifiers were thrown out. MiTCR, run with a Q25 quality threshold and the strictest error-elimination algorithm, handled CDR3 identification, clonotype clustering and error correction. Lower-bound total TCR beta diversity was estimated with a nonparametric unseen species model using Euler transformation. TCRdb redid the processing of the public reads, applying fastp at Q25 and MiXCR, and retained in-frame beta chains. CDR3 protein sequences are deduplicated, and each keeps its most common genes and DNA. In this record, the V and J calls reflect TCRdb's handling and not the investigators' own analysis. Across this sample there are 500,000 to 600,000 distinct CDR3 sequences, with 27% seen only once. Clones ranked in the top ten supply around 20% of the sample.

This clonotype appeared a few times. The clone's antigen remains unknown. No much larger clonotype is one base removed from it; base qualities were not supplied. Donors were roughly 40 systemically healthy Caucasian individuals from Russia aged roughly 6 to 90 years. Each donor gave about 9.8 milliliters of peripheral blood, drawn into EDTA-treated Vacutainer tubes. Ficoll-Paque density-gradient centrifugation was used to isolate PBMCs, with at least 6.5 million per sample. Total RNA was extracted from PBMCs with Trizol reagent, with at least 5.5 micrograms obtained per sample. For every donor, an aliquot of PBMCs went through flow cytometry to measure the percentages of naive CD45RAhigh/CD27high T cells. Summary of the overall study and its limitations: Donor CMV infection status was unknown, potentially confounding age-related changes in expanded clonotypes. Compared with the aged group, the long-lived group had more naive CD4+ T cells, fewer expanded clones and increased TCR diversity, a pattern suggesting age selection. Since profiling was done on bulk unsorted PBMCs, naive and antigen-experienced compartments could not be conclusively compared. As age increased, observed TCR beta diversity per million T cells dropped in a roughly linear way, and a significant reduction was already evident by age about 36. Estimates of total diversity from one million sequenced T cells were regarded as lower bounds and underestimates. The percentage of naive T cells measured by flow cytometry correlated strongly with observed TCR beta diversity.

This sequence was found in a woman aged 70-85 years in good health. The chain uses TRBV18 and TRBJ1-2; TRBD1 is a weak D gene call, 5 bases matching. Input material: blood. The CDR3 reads CASSPGAEGSYGYTF. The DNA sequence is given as TGTGCCAGCTCACCAGGGGCGGAGGGAAGCTATGGCTACACCTTC. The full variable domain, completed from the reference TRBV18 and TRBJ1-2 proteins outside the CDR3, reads NAGVMQNPRHLVRRRGQEARLRCSPMKGHSHVYWYRQLPEEGLKFMVYLQKENIIDESGMPKERFSAEFPKEGPSILRIQQVVRGDSAAYFCASSPGAEGSYGYTFGSGTRLTVV.